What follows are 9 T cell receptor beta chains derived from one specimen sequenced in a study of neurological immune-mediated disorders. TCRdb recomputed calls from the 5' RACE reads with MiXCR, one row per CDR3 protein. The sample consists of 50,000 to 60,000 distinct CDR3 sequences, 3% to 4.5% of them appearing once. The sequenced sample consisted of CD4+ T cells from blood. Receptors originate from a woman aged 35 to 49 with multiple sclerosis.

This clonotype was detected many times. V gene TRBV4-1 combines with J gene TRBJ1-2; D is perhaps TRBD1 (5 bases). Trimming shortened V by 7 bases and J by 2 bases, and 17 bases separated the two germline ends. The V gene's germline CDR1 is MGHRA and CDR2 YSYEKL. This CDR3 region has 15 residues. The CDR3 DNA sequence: TGCGCCAGCACCCTCACAGAGGCAGGGAACTATGGCTACACCTTC. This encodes CASTLTEAGNYGYTF.

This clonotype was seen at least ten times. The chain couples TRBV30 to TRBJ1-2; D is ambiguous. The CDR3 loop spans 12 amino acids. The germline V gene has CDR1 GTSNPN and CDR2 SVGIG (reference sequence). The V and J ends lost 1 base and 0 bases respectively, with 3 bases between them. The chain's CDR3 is CAWSGANYGYTF. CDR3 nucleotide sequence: TGTGCCTGGAGTGGAGCTAACTATGGCTACACCTTC.

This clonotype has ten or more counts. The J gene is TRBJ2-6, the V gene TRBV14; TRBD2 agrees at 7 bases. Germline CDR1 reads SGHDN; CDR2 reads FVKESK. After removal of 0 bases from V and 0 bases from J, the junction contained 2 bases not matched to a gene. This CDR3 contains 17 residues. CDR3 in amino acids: CASSQDGGSSGANVLTF. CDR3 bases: TGTGCCAGCAGCCAAGACGGGGGGAGCTCTGGGGCCAACGTCCTGACTTTC.

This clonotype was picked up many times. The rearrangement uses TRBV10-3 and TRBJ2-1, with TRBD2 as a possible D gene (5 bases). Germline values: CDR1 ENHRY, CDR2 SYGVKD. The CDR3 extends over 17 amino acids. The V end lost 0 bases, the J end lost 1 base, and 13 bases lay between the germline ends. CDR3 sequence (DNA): TGTGCCATCAGTGAGTCGATAGCCCGGGGATCCTACAATGAGCAGTTCTTC. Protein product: CAISESIARGSYNEQFF.

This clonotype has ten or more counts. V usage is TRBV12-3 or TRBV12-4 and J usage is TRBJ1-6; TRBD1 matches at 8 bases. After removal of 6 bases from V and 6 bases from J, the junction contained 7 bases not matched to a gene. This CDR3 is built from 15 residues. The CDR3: CASSPRGLLNSPLHF. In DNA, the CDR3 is TGTGCCAGCAGCCCCAGGGGGCTCCTTAATTCACCCCTCCACTTT.

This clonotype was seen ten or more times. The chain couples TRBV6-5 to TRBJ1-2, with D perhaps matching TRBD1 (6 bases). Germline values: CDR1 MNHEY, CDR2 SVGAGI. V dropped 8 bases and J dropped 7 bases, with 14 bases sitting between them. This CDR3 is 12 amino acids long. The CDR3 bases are TGTGCCAGCCGGACAGAACCCTTTGGCTACACCTTC. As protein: CASRTEPFGYTF.

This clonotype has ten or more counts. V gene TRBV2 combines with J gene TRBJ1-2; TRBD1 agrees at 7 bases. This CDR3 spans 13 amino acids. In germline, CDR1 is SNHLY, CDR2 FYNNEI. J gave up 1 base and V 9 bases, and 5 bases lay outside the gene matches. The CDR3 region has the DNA TGTGCCAGTCACCGGGACAGTAACTATGGCTACACCTTC. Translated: CASHRDSNYGYTF.

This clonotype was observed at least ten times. The DNA of the CDR3 is TGCGCCAGCAGCCAGGCCGGGACAGGGACAGGGCAGCCCCAGCATTTT. Translating it yields CASSQAGTGTGQPQHF. This chain joins TRBV4-1 and TRBJ1-5, with TRBD1 identical over 9 bases. The CDR3 spans 16 residues. V trimming: 3 bases; J trimming: 7 bases; junction bases outside the gene matches: 10. The germline gives CDR1 MGHRA, CDR2 YSYEKL.

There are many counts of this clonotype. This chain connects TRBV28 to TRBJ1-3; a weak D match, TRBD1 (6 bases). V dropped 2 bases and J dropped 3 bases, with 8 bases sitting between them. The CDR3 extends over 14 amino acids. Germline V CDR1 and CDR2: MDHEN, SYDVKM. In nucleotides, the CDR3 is TGTGCCAGCAGTTTAGGGACATTTGGAAACACCATATATTTT. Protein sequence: CASSLGTFGNTIYF.